This T cell receptor beta chain was sequenced during a study of blood T cell repertoires in COVID-19. At the level of the study: Sample material is recorded as cDNA or gDNA derived from T cells, B-cell-depleted T cells, or PBMCs.

Original handling: By means of reference gene primer amplification, nucleated cell counts were estimated. Clones were sequenced by immunoSEQ multiplex PCR, and TCRdb holds only the in-frame ones, with some missing. From that table come the V and J calls and clone size; the DNA was used to work out D and trimming. This table holds 100,000 to 110,000 clones, roughly nine tenths found once. This CDR3 region has 15 residues. Looked up from germline, CDR1 is MNHEY and CDR2 is SMNVEV (reference sequence). With 4 bases removed from V and 2 bases from J, the gap between germline ends came to 9 bases. The V gene is TRBV27, the J gene TRBJ2-6; TRBD1 is a possible D gene (6 bases). The sequence derives from a man aged 50-60 years with active COVID-19. What was sequenced was peripheral blood. The CDR3 nucleotides read TGTGCCAGCAGTTCTACAGGGACTGGGGCCAACGTCCTGACTTTC. This translates into CASSSTGTGANVLTF.